This TCR beta chain was sequenced for a study of T cells in Graves' hyperthyroidism and ophthalmopathy. Trimming removed 5 bases from V and 0 bases from J; junction bases left unmatched: 6. The CDR3 totals 16 residues. CDR1 is SGHNT and CDR2 is YYREEE in the germline V gene (reference sequence). TCR beta CDR3 region amplification was performed from RNA transcripts. With the HTBI primer set, the TCR CDR3 went through a first round of RT-PCR. MiXCR, run by TCRdb on the multiplex PCR reads, gives a single entry per CDR3 protein. This table has over 250,000 distinct CDR3 sequences, approximately 15% appearing once.

Sequenced input: blood. This rearrangement joins TRBV5-4 to TRBJ1-4, with TRBD1 identical over 8 bases. The TCR sequence derives from an older woman with Graves' ophthalmopathy. CDR3 nucleotides: TGTGCCAGCAGTTCGGACAGGGAATCAACTAATGAAAAACTGTTTTTT. Translating it yields CASSSDRESTNEKLFF.